Listed below are T cell receptor beta chains from one sample, sequenced in a study of blood T cell repertoires in COVID-19. Some clones are missing from TCRdb's copy, which holds only in-frame ones; the method was immunoSEQ multiplex PCR. The table has 280,000 or so clones, 85% seen once. What was sequenced was PBMCs or T cells enriched from blood (not recorded which). The receptors derive from a woman in her fifties or sixties who had recovered from COVID-19. Both conserved end residues are part of each CDR3. D genes are given only for firm matches. Some rows have no size entry. The others give once, few or many, or a class for an expanded clone.

v_gene	d_gene	j_gene	abundance	CDR3nt	CDR3aa
TRBV5-1	-	TRBJ1-6	-	TGCGCCAGCAGCTTAGAGGGCAGGAATTCACCCCTCCACTTT	CASSLEGRNSPLHF
TRBV5-6	TRBD2	TRBJ2-2	-	TGTGCCAGCAGCTTTTGGGCTAGCGGCCGGAACACCGGGGAGCTGTTTTTT	CASSFWASGRNTGELFF
TRBV27	-	TRBJ1-3	-	TGTGCCAGCAGCCTGACAGTTGGAAACACCATATATTTT	CASSLTVGNTIYF
TRBV5-1	TRBD1	TRBJ1-3	-	TGCGCCAGCAGCGAAACAGGGGCGGGCTCTGGAAACACCATATATTTT	CASSETGAGSGNTIYF
TRBV28	-	TRBJ1-6	-	TGTGCCAGCAGCACAACAGGGATTTGGAATTCACCCCTCCACTTT	CASSTTGIWNSPLHF
TRBV6-5	TRBD1	TRBJ1-1	-	TGTGCCAGCAGTTCACAGGGGGTCGCTGAAGCTTTCTTT	CASSSQGVAEAFF
TRBV4-1	TRBD2	TRBJ2-1	-	TGCGCCAGCAGCCAAGAACCGGGACTAGAAGGTGAGCAGTTCTTC	CASSQEPGLEGEQFF
TRBV11-2	-	TRBJ1-4	-	TGTGCCAGCAGCCAGCCGGGTTTCGAAAAACTGTTTTTT	CASSQPGFEKLFF
TRBV28	TRBD1	TRBJ1-1	few	TGTGCCAGCAGTTTCCCGGGACAGGGAAACCCTGAAGCTTTCTTT	CASSFPGQGNPEAFF
TRBV5-8	-	TRBJ2-5	-	TGTGCCAGCAGCGATCTAAGGCACGCTGAGGTCCAAGAGACCCAGTACTTC	CASSDLRHAEVQETQYF
TRBV18	-	TRBJ1-1	-	TGTGCCAGCTCAAAGCAGGAGAACACTGAAGCTTTCTTT	CASSKQENTEAFF
TRBV20-1	-	TRBJ1-2	-	TGCAGTACTAGTTTACAGAACTATGGCTACACCTTC	CSTSLQNYGYTF
TRBV30	-	TRBJ1-1	-	TGTGCCTGGACTAGGGGGGGTAACACTGAAGCTTTCTTT	CAWTRGGNTEAFF
TRBV10-2	TRBD1	TRBJ1-5	-	TGCGCCAGCAGCGATACAGGGGGGTATCAGCCCCAGCATTTT	CASSDTGGYQPQHF
TRBV24-1	-	TRBJ2-1	-	TGTGCCACCAGTGACAGCTACAATGAGCAGTTCTTC	CATSDSYNEQFF
TRBV14	-	TRBJ2-3	-	TGTGCCAGCAGCCCCGGGGTACCAGGAGATACGCAGTATTTT	CASSPGVPGDTQYF
TRBV29-1	TRBD2	TRBJ2-1	few	TGCAGCGTTGTTGGCGGCGGGAGCTCCTACAATGAGCAGTTCTTC	CSVVGGGSSYNEQFF
TRBV5-1	TRBD2	TRBJ2-1	-	TGCGCCAGCAGCTTGGAAGCGGGGCGGGGGTGGAATGAGCAGTTCTTC	CASSLEAGRGWNEQFF
TRBV7-2	-	TRBJ1-3	-	TGTGCCAGCAGCATACGGGGGGGTGGAAACACCATATATTTT	CASSIRGGGNTIYF
TRBV19	TRBD1	TRBJ2-1	-	TGTGCCAGTAAAGGGACAGGGGCCGGCAATGGCTATGAGCAGTTCTTC	CASKGTGAGNGYEQFF
TRBV3-1/TRBV3-2	-	TRBJ1-3	once	TGTGCCAGCAGCCAGACAGACTCTGGAAACACCATATATTTT	CASSQTDSGNTIYF
TRBV15	-	TRBJ1-1	once	TGTGCCACCAGCATGATGGGAATGGGGAGAGCTTTCTTT	CATSMMGMGRAFF
TRBV29-1	-	TRBJ1-1	-	TGCAGCGTTGGACACAGGAACACTGAAGCTTTCTTT	CSVGHRNTEAFF
TRBV7-9	-	TRBJ1-5	-	TGTGCCAGCAGCTTGGTAGTCGTCGGGGAGCATTTT	CASSLVVVGEHF
TRBV11-2	TRBD1	TRBJ1-6	once	TGTGCCAGCAGCTTGTTTCCGGGACAGAGCTCCTATAATTCACCCCTCCACTTT	CASSLFPGQSSYNSPLHF
TRBV19	TRBD1	TRBJ1-1	-	TGTGCCAGTAGTATTTCAGGGGGCGGTGAAGCTTTCTTT	CASSISGGGEAFF
TRBV6-2/TRBV6-3	TRBD1	TRBJ1-5	once	TGTGCCAGCAGCCCACGACAGGGTGGGAATCAGCCCCAGCATTTT	CASSPRQGGNQPQHF
TRBV12-5	TRBD2	TRBJ2-1	-	TGTGCTAGTGGTTTCACGGGGGGGCCCAAAATGTCCTACAATGAGCAGTTCTTC	CASGFTGGPKMSYNEQFF
TRBV5-5	-	TRBJ2-7	-	TGTGCCAGCAGCTTGGCCCAGGGGTACGAGCAGTACTTC	CASSLAQGYEQYF
TRBV3-1/TRBV3-2	-	TRBJ2-3	-	TGTGCCAGCAGCCAAGGAGGGGGATTAGTGAGCACAGATACGCAGTATTTT	CASSQGGGLVSTDTQYF
TRBV29-1	TRBD2	TRBJ2-3	once	TGCAGCTCAAGGACTAGCGACACAGATACGCAGTATTTT	CSSRTSDTDTQYF
TRBV5-4	-	TRBJ2-3	-	TGTGCCAGCAGCTTGGACCAAGGGGCAGATACGCAGTATTTT	CASSLDQGADTQYF
TRBV27	-	TRBJ1-2	few	TGTGCCAGCTCAGCCGCGGGGAATCTCGGCTATGGCTACACCTTC	CASSAAGNLGYGYTF
TRBV28	-	TRBJ2-7	-	TGTGCCAGCAGCCGTACAGGGTCCTCCTACGAGCAGTACTTC	CASSRTGSSYEQYF
TRBV11-2	-	TRBJ1-1	-	TGTGCCAGCAGCTTAGCGTCAGTTAACACTGAAGCTTTCTTT	CASSLASVNTEAFF
TRBV19	TRBD1	TRBJ2-7	-	TGTGCCACCAGTCCGGGGACAGGTTACGAGCAGTACTTC	CATSPGTGYEQYF
TRBV14	-	TRBJ2-3	-	TGTGCCAGCAGCCAGAGCTTTTTGGCGGGAATTCCAGATACGCAGTATTTT	CASSQSFLAGIPDTQYF
TRBV5-1	TRBD1	TRBJ1-2	-	TGCGCCAGCAGCCCGGGGACAGAAACTCTATATGGCTACACCTTC	CASSPGTETLYGYTF
TRBV5-1	TRBD2	TRBJ2-7	once	TGCGCCAGCAGCTGGGGGGGCTACGAGCAGTACTTC	CASSWGGYEQYF
TRBV15	TRBD2	TRBJ2-7	-	TGTGCCACCAGCAGAGATTTCGGGAGGGGACTCTACGAGCAGTACTTC	CATSRDFGRGLYEQYF
TRBV18	TRBD1	TRBJ1-2	-	TGTGCCAGCTCACCCTTGGACAGGGGGCGGAACTATGGCTACACCTTC	CASSPLDRGRNYGYTF
TRBV28	TRBD1	TRBJ1-4	-	TGTGCCAGCAGGCGGACAGGGTCTAATGAAAAACTGTTTTTT	CASRRTGSNEKLFF
TRBV7-3	-	TRBJ2-3	-	TGTGCCAGCAGCCCGGGGTCGGGGACAGATACGCAGTATTTT	CASSPGSGTDTQYF
TRBV10-3	-	TRBJ1-3	-	TGTGCCATCAGTGTTGGGGACACAGGAAACACCATATATTTT	CAISVGDTGNTIYF
TRBV24-1	TRBD1	TRBJ1-2	-	TGTGCCACCAGTGCCGGGACAGATAACTATGGCTACACCTTC	CATSAGTDNYGYTF
TRBV28	TRBD1	TRBJ1-6	-	TGTGCCAGCAGGCCCGGACAGGGAAATAATTCACCCCTCCACTTT	CASRPGQGNNSPLHF
TRBV27	-	TRBJ1-1	-	TGTGCCAGCAGTTACCAGTTGAACACTGAAGCTTTCTTT	CASSYQLNTEAFF
TRBV18	TRBD1	TRBJ2-7	-	TGTGCCAGCTCACCTGGACAGGGATCAACCTACGAGCAGTACTTC	CASSPGQGSTYEQYF
TRBV7-2	-	TRBJ1-2	-	TGTGCCAGCAGCTTAGGGATAGGGGGATCTGGCTACACCTTC	CASSLGIGGSGYTF
TRBV3-1/TRBV3-2	TRBD2	TRBJ2-7	few	TGTGCCAGCAGCCAAGCAGGGTCGGGAGGCTACGAGCAGTACTTC	CASSQAGSGGYEQYF
TRBV6-5	-	TRBJ2-5	-	TGTGCCAGCAGTTACTCCTCGGGTAGGGGGAAAGAGACCCAGTACTTC	CASSYSSGRGKETQYF
TRBV5-1	TRBD1	TRBJ2-1	-	TGCGCCAGCAGCCCGGGACAGAACAATGAGCAGTTCTTC	CASSPGQNNEQFF
TRBV30	-	TRBJ2-1	-	TGTGCCTGGAGTTCGCGGGGCGACTACAATGAGCAGTTCTTC	CAWSSRGDYNEQFF